This T cell receptor beta chain emerged from a study of cytomegalovirus exposure and HLA in healthy donors. The CDR3 runs 13 residues. V was trimmed by 4 bases and J by 0 bases, leaving 7 bases between them. The germline gives CDR1 SGHNT, CDR2 YENEEA. The PCR used 60 Vbeta and 13 Jbeta primers. Here immunoSEQ multiplex PCR was the method, and the copy in TCRdb shows in-frame clones only, minus some. This table has around 170,000 clones, about three quarters appearing once. The chain is built from TRBV11-3 and TRBJ2-7, with unresolved D. This TCR came from a man between 18 and 29 years old in good health and CMV-seronegative. The sample was PBMCs. CDR3 protein: CASSSTISYEQYF. The CDR3 nucleotides read TGTGCCAGCAGCTCCACTATCTCCTACGAGCAGTACTTC.